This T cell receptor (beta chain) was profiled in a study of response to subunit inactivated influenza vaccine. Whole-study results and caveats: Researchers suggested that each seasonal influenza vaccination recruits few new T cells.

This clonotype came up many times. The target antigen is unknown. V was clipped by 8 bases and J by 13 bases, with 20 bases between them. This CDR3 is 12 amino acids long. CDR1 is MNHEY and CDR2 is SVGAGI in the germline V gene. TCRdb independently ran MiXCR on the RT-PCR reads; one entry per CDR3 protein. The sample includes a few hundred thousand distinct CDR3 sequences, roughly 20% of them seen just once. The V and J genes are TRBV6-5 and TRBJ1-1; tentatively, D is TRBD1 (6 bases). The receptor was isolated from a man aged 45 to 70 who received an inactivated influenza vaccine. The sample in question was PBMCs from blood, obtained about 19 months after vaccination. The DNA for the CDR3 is TGTGCCAGCGCTAGTTCCGGGACACCGGTTTTCTTT. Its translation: CASASSGTPVFF.